The next 24 T cell receptor beta chains were all read from a single sample in a study of cytomegalovirus exposure and HLA in healthy donors. The primer mix had 60 Vbeta and 13 Jbeta primers. The assay was immunoSEQ multiplex PCR, and TCRdb's table has in-frame clones only and misses some. Of some 130,000 clones listed, approximately 62% were seen once; the top ten hold approximately 1.6%. Material: PBMCs. Receptor source: a human donor in good health.

The chain couples TRBV4-2 to TRBJ2-5, with 10 bases fitting TRBD1. The assigned J gene may be wrong: the sequence end matches TRBJ2-7 better. Germline assignment: CDR1 LGHNA and CDR2 YNFKEQ. This CDR3 has 17 amino acids. Here the CDR3 reads CASSQDRGTGETYEQYF. The CDR3 bases are TGTGCCAGCAGCCAAGATCGTGGGACAGGGGAAACCTACGAGCAGTACTTC.

This chain links TRBV6-1 with TRBJ1-4; D uncertain. The CDR3 runs 13 residues. Trimming cost V 5 bases and J 3 bases, with 7 bases left between them. Per germline, CDR1 MNHNS and CDR2 SASEGT. CDR3 nucleotides: TGTGCCAGCAGTTGGGCCCCTAATGAAAAACTGTTTTTT. It translates to CASSWAPNEKLFF.

The V gene is TRBV7-6, the J gene TRBJ2-7; 9 bases are a match to TRBD1. V lost 4 bases to trimming and J lost 0 bases; unmatched junction nucleotides: 4. This CDR3 is 15 amino acids long. From germline, CDR1 is SGHVS and CDR2 FNYEAQ. The CDR3 bases are TGTGCCAGCAGCTATCCGGGACAGGGCTCCTACGAGCAGTACTTC. This sequence encodes CASSYPGQGSYEQYF.

In its sample, this clone was seen a few times. V usage is TRBV5-1 and J usage is TRBJ2-2; 7 bases are a match to TRBD1. The V gene's germline CDR1 is SGHRS and CDR2 YFSETQ. This CDR3 comprises 15 residues. J lost 3 bases, V lost 2 bases, and 4 bases had no gene match. In nucleotides, the CDR3 is TGCGCCAGCAGCTTACAGGGACAGCACACCGGGGAGCTGTTTTTT. Translating gives CASSLQGQHTGELFF.

This chain connects TRBV13 to TRBJ1-1; 7 bases line up with TRBD1. Trimming took 5 bases from V and 4 from J; bases not matched to a gene: 10. This CDR3 contains 15 residues. Germline CDR1 and CDR2: PRHDT and FYEKMQ (reference sequence). CDR3 in amino acids: CASSTDRDKVTEAFF. CDR3 sequence (DNA): TGTGCCAGCAGCACAGACAGGGACAAGGTCACTGAAGCTTTCTTT.

The chain recombines TRBV19 with TRBJ2-6; 9 bases match TRBD2. The J segment lost 1 base and the V segment lost 4 bases, leaving 5 bases of the junction unmatched. The germline V gene has CDR1 LNHDA and CDR2 SQIVND (reference sequence). CDR3 length: 17 amino acids. For the CDR3, the DNA is TGTGCCAGTAGTACCGGACTAGCGATGTCTGGGGCCAACGTCCTGACTTTC. Amino acids: CASSTGLAMSGANVLTF.

This clone was counted between two and nine times. CDR3 bases: TGTGCCAGCAGCTCACCTGGGGCGGGGGGGGAGCAGTTCTTC. Translating it yields CASSSPGAGGEQFF. This chain uses TRBV7-3 with TRBJ2-1; 9 bases are a match to TRBD2. In germline, CDR1 is SGHTA, CDR2 FQGTGA. CDR3 length: 14 residues. Trimming took 4 bases from V and 10 from J; bases not matched to a gene: 8.

The chain combines TRBV2 with TRBJ2-5; tentative D call: TRBD1 (5 bases). The CDR3 sequence is 14 residues long. Trimming took off 2 bases at V and 5 bases at J, with 12 bases between the two ends. Germline V lookup: CDR1 SNHLY, CDR2 FYNNEI. CDR3 loop: CASSERQPWETQYF. In nucleotides, the CDR3 is TGTGCCAGCAGTGAAAGACAGCCCTGGGAGACCCAGTACTTC.

The count of this clone is one. The chain links TRBV6-1 to TRBJ2-3, with D possibly being TRBD1 (7 bases). This CDR3 is 16 amino acids long. Trimming removed 1 base from V and 4 bases from J, with 15 bases in between. Germline CDR1 is MNHNS and CDR2 is SASEGT. The CDR3 spells CASSEGVVRGADTQYF. CDR3 nucleotide sequence: TGTGCCAGCAGTGAAGGGGTAGTCAGGGGGGCAGATACGCAGTATTTT.

This clone has a handful of counts. The gene calls are TRBV7-8 and TRBJ2-1; 11 bases align to TRBD1. Trimming took 5 bases from V and 8 from J; bases not matched to a gene: 5. The CDR3 contains 14 residues. Germline V CDR1 and CDR2: SGHVS, FQNEAQ. CDR3: CASSRTGGFDEQFF. CDR3 nucleotides: TGTGCCAGCAGCCGGACAGGGGGCTTCGATGAGCAGTTCTTC.

The rearrangement links TRBV6-6 to TRBJ2-5; D is ambiguous. Germline CDR1 MNHNY, CDR2 SVGAGI (reference sequence). The CDR3 is 13 amino acids. The ends were cut back, 7 bases at V and 5 bases at J, with 14 bases in the middle. In DNA, the CDR3 is TGTGCCAGCAATTTGAGAGAGAAGGAGACCCAGTACTTC. Translating gives CASNLREKETQYF.

This clone appeared a few times. The chain is built from TRBV18 and TRBJ2-1; 7 bases are shared with TRBD1. The CDR3 has 14 amino acids. Germline V gene lookup returns CDR1 KGHSH and CDR2 LQKENI. The ends lost 2 bases at V and 7 bases at J; junction bases unmatched: 5. Here the CDR3 DNA reads TGTGCCAGCTCACCAGTGACAGGGCTGAATGAGCAGTTCTTC. Translated: CASSPVTGLNEQFF. Drawing the rest from reference TRBV18 and TRBJ2-1, the complete variable domain is NAGVMQNPRHLVRRRGQEARLRCSPMKGHSHVYWYRQLPEEGLKFMVYLQKENIIDESGMPKERFSAEFPKEGPSILRIQQVVRGDSAAYFCASSPVTGLNEQFFGPGTRLTVL.

This sequence joins TRBV27 and TRBJ1-5; tentatively, D is TRBD1 (6 bases). V shed 5 bases and J shed 7 bases, with 18 bases lying between them. This CDR3 spans 15 amino acids. Germline CDR1 and CDR2: MNHEY and SMNVEV (reference sequence). CDR3 DNA: TGTGCCAGCAGTCAAGACGGACAGTGGGAACAGCCCCAGCATTTT. It is translated as CASSQDGQWEQPQHF.

This chain links TRBV29-1 with TRBJ2-2; 11 bases agree with TRBD2. Per the germline V gene, CDR1 is SQVTM and CDR2 is ANQGSEA. J was trimmed by 7 bases and V by 4 bases; bases with no gene match: 5. This CDR3 has 14 amino acids. The DNA of the CDR3 is TGCAGCGTTGTAGCGGGAGGGGACGTCGGGGAGCTGTTTTTT. Translation gives CSVVAGGDVGELFF.

This clone occurred a few times. This chain links TRBV11-2 with TRBJ2-5, with 7 bases fitting TRBD2. TRBJ2-7 explains the end of the DNA better; the J call may be wrong. Germline V gene data show CDR1 as SGHAT and CDR2 as FQNNGV. The CDR3 has 14 amino acids. CDR3 sequence: CASSLEGGSYEQYF. As DNA, the CDR3 is TGTGCCAGCAGCTTAGAGGGGGGGTCCTACGAGCAGTACTTC.

The CDR3 DNA reads TGTGCCACCAGCGTTGTCCGACAGGGAAGCGAGCAGTACTTC. Its protein product is CATSVVRQGSEQYF. The chain joins TRBV15 to TRBJ2-7; 7 bases match TRBD1. The CDR3 length is 14 residues. Germline trimming cut 5 bases from V and 6 bases from J; bases unmatched to any gene: 10. Germline values: CDR1 LNHNV, CDR2 YYDKDF (reference sequence).

The chain uses TRBV5-4 and TRBJ1-1, with 9 bases matching TRBD1. The CDR3 is made up of 15 amino acids. The V gene's germline CDR1 is SGHNT and CDR2 YYREEE (reference sequence). V lost 4 bases, J lost 9 bases, and 13 bases stayed unmatched. CDR3 DNA sequence: TGTGCCAGCAGCGCAGATCTAGGACAGGGGTCCAAAGCTTTCTTT. It is translated as CASSADLGQGSKAFF.

V is TRBV9 and J is TRBJ1-1, with D possibly TRBD1 on 6 matching bases. Germline V gene sequence: CDR1 SGDLS, CDR2 YYNGEE. Between the trimmed V and J ends, which lost 3 bases and 5 bases, there was a span of 14 bases. This CDR3 comprises 14 residues. CDR3 sequence: CASSGSTGFTEAFF. The CDR3 nucleotides are TGTGCCAGCAGCGGATCCACAGGGTTTACTGAAGCTTTCTTT.

The chain has TRBV18 and TRBJ2-2, with D maybe TRBD1 (5 bases). Looked up from germline, CDR1 is KGHSH and CDR2 is LQKENI. This CDR3 is 14 amino acids long. Trimming left V 3 bases short and J 3 bases short, with 8 bases between. This CDR3 reads CASSPREDTGELFF. In DNA form, the CDR3 reads TGTGCCAGCTCACCCAGGGAAGACACCGGGGAGCTGTTTTTT.

In this sample, this clone turned up a few times. The chain carries TRBV28 and TRBJ2-7, with D possibly being TRBD1 (5 bases). Per the germline V gene, CDR1 is MDHEN and CDR2 is SYDVKM. The V end was cut by 3 bases, the J end by 0 bases, with 12 bases between. The length of the CDR3 is 15 residues. In DNA form, the CDR3 reads TGTGCCAGCAGTTTGGCAGGGCGGAGCTCCTACGAGCAGTACTTC. This translates into CASSLAGRSSYEQYF. The full variable domain, rest sourced from reference TRBV28 and TRBJ2-7, is DVKVTQSSRYLVKRTGEKVFLECVQDMDHENMFWYRQDPGLGLRLIYFSYDVKMKEKGDIPEGYSVSREKKERFSLILESASTNQTSMYLCASSLAGRSSYEQYFGPGTRLTVT.

The chain recombines TRBV19 with TRBJ1-1, with unresolved D. V lost 0 bases, J lost 0 bases, and 5 bases lay in between. The germline gives CDR1 LNHDA, CDR2 SQIVND (reference sequence). The CDR3 has 14 residues. As DNA, the CDR3 is TGTGCCAGTAGTATAGATACATTGAACACTGAAGCTTTCTTT. Encoded protein: CASSIDTLNTEAFF.

This clone was picked up a small number of times. The V and J genes are TRBV2 and TRBJ2-7; D is possibly TRBD1 (5 bases). Germline CDR1 reads SNHLY; CDR2 reads FYNNEI. The germline V and J ends were trimmed by 4 bases and 4 bases, with 17 bases remaining between them. The length of the CDR3 is 15 residues. The CDR3 region is CASSVGRALGYEQYF. Written as DNA, the CDR3 is TGTGCCAGCAGTGTCGGCAGGGCCCTCGGGTACGAGCAGTACTTC.

J is TRBJ2-3 and V is TRBV28; the D is unclear. Germline V gene data show CDR1 as MDHEN and CDR2 as SYDVKM. The CDR3 has 13 amino acids. V lost 2 bases and J lost 0, with 3 bases in between. This CDR3 reads CASSLTSTDTQYF. Here the CDR3 DNA reads TGTGCCAGCAGTTTAACTAGCACAGATACGCAGTATTTT. Full variable domain (outside the CDR3, taken from reference TRBV28 and TRBJ2-3): DVKVTQSSRYLVKRTGEKVFLECVQDMDHENMFWYRQDPGLGLRLIYFSYDVKMKEKGDIPEGYSVSREKKERFSLILESASTNQTSMYLCASSLTSTDTQYFGPGTRLTVL.

This clone was seen more than once but under ten times. The chain uses TRBV27 and TRBJ2-7; 9 bases align to TRBD2. This CDR3 spans 17 amino acids. Germline lookup yields CDR1 MNHEY and CDR2 SMNVEV (reference sequence). Unmatched junction bases numbered 13, after V lost 5 bases and J lost 2 bases. DNA for the CDR3: TGTGCCAGCAGTACACCCTTGGGACTAGCTCTACCCTACGAGCAGTACTTC. Protein product: CASSTPLGLALPYEQYF.